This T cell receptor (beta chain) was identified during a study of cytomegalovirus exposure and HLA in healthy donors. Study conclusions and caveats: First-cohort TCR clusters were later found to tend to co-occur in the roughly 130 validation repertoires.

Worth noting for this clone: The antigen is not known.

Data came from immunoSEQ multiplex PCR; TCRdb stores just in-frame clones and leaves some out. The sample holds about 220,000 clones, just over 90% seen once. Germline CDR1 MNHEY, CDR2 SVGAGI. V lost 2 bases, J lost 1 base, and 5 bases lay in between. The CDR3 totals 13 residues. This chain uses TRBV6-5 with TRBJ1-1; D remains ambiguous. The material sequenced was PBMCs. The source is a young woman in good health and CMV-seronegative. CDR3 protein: CASSYTRNTEAFF. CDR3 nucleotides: TGTGCCAGCAGTTACACGAGGAACACTGAAGCTTTCTTT.